This TCR beta chain came from a study of Ad26.COV2.S vaccination and SARS-CoV-2 variants. Whole-study context: Donor was in the COV1001 Ad26.COV2.S trial arm.

The table came from immunoSEQ multiplex PCR; TCRdb's copy has only in-frame clones and leaves some out. This repertoire shows under 550,000 clones, over 75% found once; its top ten account for approximately 12%. As for treatment: some 20 received Ad26.COV2.S at low or high dose, single or two shots; roughly five received placebo; per-sample allocation not given. Samples analyzed were those drawn on day 63 after the first vaccine or placebo injection. This clone was seen just once. Per germline, CDR1 MDHEN and CDR2 SYDVKM. V was pared by 3 bases and J by 4 bases, with 7 bases between. The CDR3 runs to 13 residues.

The material was peripheral blood, obtained in a trial of Ad26.COV2.S vaccine versus placebo. V is TRBV28 and J is TRBJ2-1; no clear D. The sequence was collected from a person aged 18-65 years who received the Ad26.COV2.S COVID-19 vaccine or a placebo. CDR3 region: CASSLWRYNEQFF. Here the CDR3 DNA reads TGTGCCAGCAGTTTGTGGCGGTACAATGAGCAGTTCTTC. Looking up the rest from reference TRBV28 and TRBJ2-1 gives the full variable domain: DVKVTQSSRYLVKRTGEKVFLECVQDMDHENMFWYRQDPGLGLRLIYFSYDVKMKEKGDIPEGYSVSREKKERFSLILESASTNQTSMYLCASSLWRYNEQFFGPGTRLTVL.